The 10 T cell receptor beta chains given below trace back to one sample, sequenced in a study of cytomegalovirus exposure and HLA in healthy donors. The study ran its PCR with 60 Vbeta and 13 Jbeta primers. Assay used: immunoSEQ multiplex PCR; TCRdb lists only in-frame clones, some missing. The data hold around 140,000 clones, with 82% observed a single time. Sequenced sample: PBMCs. Receptors were obtained from a woman aged 45 to 65 in good health and CMV-seropositive.

The J gene is TRBJ2-3, the V gene TRBV11-3; no definite D call. There are 15 residues in the CDR3. V lost 4 bases to trimming and J lost 5 bases, with 16 bases between them. CDR1 and CDR2 (germline): SGHNT, YENEEA. The CDR3 loop is CASSSEGLQVDTQYF. CDR3 in DNA: TGTGCCAGCAGCTCAGAAGGCCTTCAGGTAGATACGCAGTATTTT.

This clone occurred a few times. The rearrangement links TRBV28 to TRBJ2-7, with 14 nucleotides matching TRBD2. J gave up 4 bases and V 6 bases, and 8 bases lay outside the gene matches. The CDR3 covers 16 residues. Germline CDR1 is MDHEN and CDR2 is SYDVKM. CDR3 in DNA: TGTGCCAGCAGCCCCACCGGGACTAGCGGGAGATACGAGCAGTACTTC. Its translation: CASSPTGTSGRYEQYF.

V usage is TRBV5-6 and J usage is TRBJ1-1; D possibly corresponds to TRBD1 (5 bases). CDR1 is SGHDT, CDR2 YYEEEE, per germline. Trimming cost V 2 bases and J 1 base, with 9 bases left between them. The CDR3 sequence is 14 residues long. CDR3 amino acids: CASSFAGQNTEAFF. CDR3 coding DNA: TGTGCCAGCAGCTTCGCAGGGCAGAACACTGAAGCTTTCTTT.

The rearrangement joins TRBV6-1 to TRBJ2-7, with 9 nucleotides matching TRBD1. Germline CDR1 MNHNS, CDR2 SASEGT. The length of the CDR3 is 15 residues. After removal of 4 bases from V and 7 bases from J, the junction contained 11 bases not matched to a gene. The CDR3 region is CASSARDRASGEQYF. CDR3 DNA: TGTGCCAGCAGTGCCCGGGACAGGGCTTCCGGTGAGCAGTACTTC.

This clone was detected only a few times. This rearrangement joins TRBV5-1 to TRBJ2-1; 9 nucleotides agree with TRBD2. The germline V gene has CDR1 SGHRS and CDR2 YFSETQ. The CDR3 extends over 18 amino acids. V trimming: 0 bases; J trimming: 3 bases; junction bases outside the gene matches: 10. The CDR3 sequence: CASSLGGTTSGYYNEQFF. The CDR3 nucleotides are TGCGCCAGCAGCTTGGGAGGAACTACTAGCGGGTACTACAATGAGCAGTTCTTC.

The chain links TRBV5-1 to TRBJ2-7; 12 nucleotides agree with TRBD2. V lost 5 bases and J lost 6; bases outside the gene matches: 6. The CDR3 spans 14 residues. Germline CDR1 reads SGHRS; CDR2 reads YFSETQ. CDR3 loop: CASSRTTSGGEQYF. The CDR3 DNA reads TGCGCCAGCAGTCGGACGACTAGCGGGGGCGAGCAGTACTTC.

The rearrangement uses TRBV28 and TRBJ2-1, with D perhaps matching TRBD1 (6 bases). V was trimmed by 1 base and J by 8 bases, leaving 12 bases between them. This CDR3 has 14 amino acids. Germline V gives CDR1 MDHEN, CDR2 SYDVKM. DNA for the CDR3: TGTGCCAGCAGTTTATCGGCCAGGGGCGATGAGCAGTTCTTC. Translated, it gives CASSLSARGDEQFF.

J is TRBJ2-1 and V is TRBV6-4; the match to TRBD2 covers 7 bases. Trimming cost V 6 bases and J 10 bases; bases outside gene matches: 3. The CDR3 length is 11 residues. CDR1 is MRHNA, CDR2 SNTAGT, per germline. The CDR3 DNA reads TGTGCCAGCAGCTCCGGGGGGGAGCAGTTCTTC. This translates into CASSSGGEQFF.

The chain has TRBV28 and TRBJ1-2; no clear D. Per germline, CDR1 MDHEN and CDR2 SYDVKM. Trimming removed 4 bases at V and 4 bases at J, with 4 bases between. CDR3 size: 11 residues. CDR3 in amino acids: CASSYIYGYTF. The CDR3 DNA reads as TGTGCCAGCAGTTACATCTATGGCTACACCTTC.

This clone was seen more than once but under ten times. This rearrangement joins TRBV14 to TRBJ1-2, with D possibly TRBD1 on 5 matching bases. The V gene's germline CDR1 is SGHDN and CDR2 FVKESK. The CDR3 spans 15 residues. Trimming took off 1 base at V and 3 bases at J, with 12 bases between the two ends. The CDR3, as DNA: TGTGCCAGCAGCCAAGGGGCCGGGGGGGACTATGGCTACACCTTC. It yields the protein CASSQGAGGDYGYTF.